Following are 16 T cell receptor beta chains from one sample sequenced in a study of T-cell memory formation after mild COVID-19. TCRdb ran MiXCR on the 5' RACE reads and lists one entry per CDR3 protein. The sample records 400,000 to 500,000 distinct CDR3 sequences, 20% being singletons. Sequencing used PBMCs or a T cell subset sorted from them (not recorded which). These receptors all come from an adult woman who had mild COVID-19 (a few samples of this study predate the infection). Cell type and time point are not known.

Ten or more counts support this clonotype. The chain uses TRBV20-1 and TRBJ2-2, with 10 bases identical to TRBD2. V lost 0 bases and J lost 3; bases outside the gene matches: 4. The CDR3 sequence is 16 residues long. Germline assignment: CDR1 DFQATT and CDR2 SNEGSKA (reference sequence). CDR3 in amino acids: CSARDSLAGDTGELFF. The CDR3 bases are TGCAGTGCTAGAGATTCCCTAGCGGGAGACACCGGGGAGCTGTTTTTT.

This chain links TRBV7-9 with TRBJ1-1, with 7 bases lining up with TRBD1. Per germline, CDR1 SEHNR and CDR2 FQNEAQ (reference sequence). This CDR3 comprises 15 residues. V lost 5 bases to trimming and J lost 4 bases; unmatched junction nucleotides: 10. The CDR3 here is CASSRFQGVPTEAFF. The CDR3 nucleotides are TGTGCCAGCAGCAGATTTCAGGGGGTCCCCACTGAAGCTTTCTTT.

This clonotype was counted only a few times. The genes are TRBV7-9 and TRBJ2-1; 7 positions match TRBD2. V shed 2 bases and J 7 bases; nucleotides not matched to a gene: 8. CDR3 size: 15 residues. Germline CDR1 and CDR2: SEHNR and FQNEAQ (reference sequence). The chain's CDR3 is CASSLTPGAGNEQFF. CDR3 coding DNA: TGTGCCAGCAGCTTAACTCCGGGAGCGGGGAATGAGCAGTTCTTC.

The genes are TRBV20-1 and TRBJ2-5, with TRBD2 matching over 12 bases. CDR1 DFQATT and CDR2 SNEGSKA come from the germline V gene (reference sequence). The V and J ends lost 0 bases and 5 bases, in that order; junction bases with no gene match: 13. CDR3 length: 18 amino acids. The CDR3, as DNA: TGCAGTGCTAGAGATGGAGGGAAACTAGCGGGAGGACCGGAGACCCAGTACTTC. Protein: CSARDGGKLAGGPETQYF.

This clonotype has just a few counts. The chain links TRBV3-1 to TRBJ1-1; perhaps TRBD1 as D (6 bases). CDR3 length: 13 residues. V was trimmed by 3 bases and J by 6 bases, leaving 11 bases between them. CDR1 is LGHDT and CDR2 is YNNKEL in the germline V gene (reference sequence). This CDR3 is CASSQQQGAEAFF. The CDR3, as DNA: TGTGCCAGCAGCCAGCAACAGGGTGCTGAAGCTTTCTTT. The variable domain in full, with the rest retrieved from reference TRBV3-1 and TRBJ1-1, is DTAVSQTPKYLVTQMGNDKSIKCEQNLGHDTMYWYKQDSKKFLKIMFSYNNKELIINETVPNRFSPKSPDKAHLNLHINSLELGDSAVYFCASSQQQGAEAFFGQGTRLTVV.

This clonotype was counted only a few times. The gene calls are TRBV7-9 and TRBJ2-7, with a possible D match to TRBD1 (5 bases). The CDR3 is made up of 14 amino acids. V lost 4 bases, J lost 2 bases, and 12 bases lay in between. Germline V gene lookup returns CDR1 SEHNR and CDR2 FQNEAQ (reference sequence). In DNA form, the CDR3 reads TGTGCCAGCAGCTCAAAACAGGTGGCCTACGAGCAGTACTTC. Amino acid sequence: CASSSKQVAYEQYF.

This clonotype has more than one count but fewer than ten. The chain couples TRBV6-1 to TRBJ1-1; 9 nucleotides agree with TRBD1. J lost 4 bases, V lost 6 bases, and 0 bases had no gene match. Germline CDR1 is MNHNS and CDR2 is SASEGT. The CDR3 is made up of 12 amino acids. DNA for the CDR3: TGTGCCAGCAGGGGACAGGGCACTGAAGCTTTCTTT. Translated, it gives CASRGQGTEAFF.

CDR3 sequence (DNA): TGTGCCAGCAGCCTCCACGGCGCACAGAGTAATTCACCCCTCCACTTT. The encoded protein is CASSLHGAQSNSPLHF. The rearrangement links TRBV7-3 to TRBJ1-6; D ambiguous. Germline loops: CDR1 SGHTA, CDR2 FQGTGA. Trimming shortened V by 5 bases and J by 6 bases, and 17 bases separated the two germline ends. The CDR3 is made up of 16 amino acids.

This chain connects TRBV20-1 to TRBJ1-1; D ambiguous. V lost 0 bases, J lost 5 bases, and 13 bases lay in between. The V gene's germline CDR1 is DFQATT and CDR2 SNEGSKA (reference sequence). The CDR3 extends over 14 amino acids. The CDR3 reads CSARDPSAGTEAFF. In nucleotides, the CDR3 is TGCAGTGCTAGAGACCCATCTGCGGGTACTGAAGCTTTCTTT.

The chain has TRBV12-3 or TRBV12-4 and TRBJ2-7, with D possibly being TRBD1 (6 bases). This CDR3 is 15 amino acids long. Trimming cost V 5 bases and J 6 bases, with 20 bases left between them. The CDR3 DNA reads TGTGCCAGCAGTCTTGGACAGACCTCTTGGTTCGAGCAGTACTTC. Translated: CASSLGQTSWFEQYF.

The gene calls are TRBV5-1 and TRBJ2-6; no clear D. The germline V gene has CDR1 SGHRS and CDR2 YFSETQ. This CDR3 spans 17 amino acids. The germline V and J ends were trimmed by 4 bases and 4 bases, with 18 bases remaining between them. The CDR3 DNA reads TGCGCCAGCAGCCCCGGGCCGAGTCGGTCAGGGGCCAACGTCCTGACTTTC. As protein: CASSPGPSRSGANVLTF.

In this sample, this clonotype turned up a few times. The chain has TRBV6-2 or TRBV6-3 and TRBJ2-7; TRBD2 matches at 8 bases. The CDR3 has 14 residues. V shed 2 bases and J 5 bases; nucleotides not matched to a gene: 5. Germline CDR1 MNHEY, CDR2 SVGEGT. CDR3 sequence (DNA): TGTGCCAGCAGTTACACCGGACTAGCCCACGAGCAGTACTTC. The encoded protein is CASSYTGLAHEQYF.

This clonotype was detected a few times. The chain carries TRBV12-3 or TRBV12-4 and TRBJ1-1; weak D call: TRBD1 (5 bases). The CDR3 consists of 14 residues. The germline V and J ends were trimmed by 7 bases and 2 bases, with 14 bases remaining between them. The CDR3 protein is CASTTLGTNTEAFF. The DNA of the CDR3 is TGTGCCAGCACCACGCTGGGGACCAACACTGAAGCTTTCTTT.

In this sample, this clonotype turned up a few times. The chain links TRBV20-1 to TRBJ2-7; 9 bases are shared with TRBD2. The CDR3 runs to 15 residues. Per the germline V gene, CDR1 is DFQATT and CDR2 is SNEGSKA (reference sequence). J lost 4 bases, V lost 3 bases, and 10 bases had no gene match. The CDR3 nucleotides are TGCAGTGCTAGTAGCGGGGGAGGTGTGGGGTACGAGCAGTACTTC. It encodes CSASSGGGVGYEQYF.

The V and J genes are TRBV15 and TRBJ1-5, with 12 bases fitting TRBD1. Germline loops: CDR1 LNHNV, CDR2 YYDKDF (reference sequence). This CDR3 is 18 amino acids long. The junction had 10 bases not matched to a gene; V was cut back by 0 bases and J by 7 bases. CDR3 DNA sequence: TGTGCCACCAGCAGAGAGGGACAGGGGGCTCGGGGGAAACAGCCCCAGCATTTT. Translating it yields CATSREGQGARGKQPQHF.

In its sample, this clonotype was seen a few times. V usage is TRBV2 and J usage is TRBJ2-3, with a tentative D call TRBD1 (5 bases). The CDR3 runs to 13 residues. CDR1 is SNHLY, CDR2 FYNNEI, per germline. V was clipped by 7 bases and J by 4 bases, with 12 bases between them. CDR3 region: CASTGLKADTQYF. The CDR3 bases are TGTGCCAGCACAGGGTTGAAAGCAGATACGCAGTATTTT.